The present T cell receptor beta chain was sequenced within a study of Ad26.COV2.S vaccination and SARS-CoV-2 variants. Study at large: Enrollment placed the donor in the COV1001 Ad26.COV2.S trial arm.

Study-wide results and limits: Total responses of T cells may have been underestimated by the analyses of TCR breadth and depth.

As concerns this clone: The antigen is not known.

The sample's treatment: 15 to 20 received Ad26.COV2.S at low or high dose, single or two shots; roughly five received placebo; per-sample allocation not given. Sampling happened 63 days after the first vaccine or placebo injection. Boston supplied an adult donor aged 18-55 years. Sequencing was performed with immunoSEQ multiplex PCR; in TCRdb, only in-frame clones are kept and a portion is missing. The table has fewer than 600,000 clones, roughly nine tenths seen once. The germline gives CDR1 MNHNY, CDR2 SVGAGI (reference sequence). This CDR3 is built from 16 residues. Losses at the gene ends were 7 bases for V and 3 bases for J; bases not matched to a gene: 12.

This receptor was taken from a person aged 18-65 years who received the Ad26.COV2.S COVID-19 vaccine or a placebo. The chain has TRBV6-6 and TRBJ1-2; 9 positions match TRBD1. The sequenced sample was peripheral blood, obtained in a trial of Ad26.COV2.S vaccine versus placebo. The CDR3 DNA sequence: TGTGCCAGCAACGAACCGGGACAGGGAGGGGACTATGGCTACACCTTC. Its translation is CASNEPGQGGDYGYTF.